This T cell receptor beta chain stems from a study of CD8 T cells in Susac syndrome. It was with random hexamers that 0.5 to 1 ug RNA was reverse transcribed. The CDR3 of TCR beta was amplified by immunoSEQ multiplex PCR across 54 Vbeta and 13 Jbeta. TCRdb fed the immunoSEQ multiplex PCR reads into MiXCR, producing one record per CDR3 protein. The sample lists about 150,000 distinct CDR3 sequences; about 95% were seen once. This CDR3 spans 14 amino acids. Germline V gene data show CDR1 as SGHRS and CDR2 as YFSETQ. The germline V and J ends were trimmed by 4 bases and 3 bases, with 8 bases remaining between them.

The clonotype was recovered from a human donor with multiple sclerosis. The sample comprised CD4+ T cells from PBMCs. This chain joins TRBV5-1 and TRBJ1-6; TRBD1 might be the D (6 bases). In DNA form, the CDR3 reads TGCGCCAGCAGCCTGGACAGCTATAATTCACCCCTCCACTTT. Translated, it gives CASSLDSYNSPLHF.